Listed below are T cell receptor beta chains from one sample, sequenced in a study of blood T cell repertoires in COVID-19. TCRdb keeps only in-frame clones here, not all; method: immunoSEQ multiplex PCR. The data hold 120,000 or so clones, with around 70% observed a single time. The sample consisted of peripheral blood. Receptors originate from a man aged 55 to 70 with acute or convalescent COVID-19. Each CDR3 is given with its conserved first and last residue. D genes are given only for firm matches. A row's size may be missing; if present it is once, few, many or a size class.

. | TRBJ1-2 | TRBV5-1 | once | CASSQSTGRMNYGYTF | TGCGCCAGCAGCCAGTCGACAGGACGAATGAACTATGGCTACACCTTC
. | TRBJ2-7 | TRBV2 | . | CASSVRTASYEQYF | TGTGCCAGCAGTGTTAGGACAGCCTCCTACGAGCAGTACTTC
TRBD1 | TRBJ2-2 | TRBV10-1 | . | CASSESIGGRAGELFF | TGCGCCAGCAGTGAGTCGATAGGGGGCCGAGCCGGGGAGCTGTTTTTT
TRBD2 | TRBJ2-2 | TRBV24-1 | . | CATSDPGLAGANTGELFF | TGTGCCACCAGTGACCCGGGACTAGCGGGAGCAAACACCGGGGAGCTGTTTTTT
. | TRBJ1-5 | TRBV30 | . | CAWSYNRYQPQHF | TGTGCCTGGAGTTACAACAGATATCAGCCCCAGCATTTT
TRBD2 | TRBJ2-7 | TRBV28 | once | CASSLASGRLGEQYF | TGTGCCAGCAGTTTAGCTAGCGGGAGGTTGGGCGAGCAGTACTTC
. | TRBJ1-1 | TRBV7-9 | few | CASSLVAGNTEAFF | TGTGCCAGCAGCTTAGTTGCCGGGAACACTGAAGCTTTCTTT
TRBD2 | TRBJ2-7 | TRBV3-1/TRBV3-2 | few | CASSRAGLASSYEQYF | TGTGCCAGCAGTAGAGCGGGACTCGCGAGCTCCTACGAGCAGTACTTC
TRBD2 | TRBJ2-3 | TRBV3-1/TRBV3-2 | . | CASSQDVGGSTDTQYF | TGTGCCAGCAGCCAAGATGTGGGGGGGAGCACAGATACGCAGTATTTT
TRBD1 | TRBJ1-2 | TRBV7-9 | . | CASSEGQSNYGYTF | TGTGCCAGCAGCGAGGGACAGTCTAACTATGGCTACACCTTC
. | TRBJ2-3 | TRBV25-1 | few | CASSGFGTDTQYF | TGTGCCAGCAGTGGATTCGGTACAGATACGCAGTATTTT
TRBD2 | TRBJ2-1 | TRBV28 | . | CASSSGSGYEQFF | TGTGCCAGCTCTAGCGGGAGCGGTTATGAGCAGTTCTTC
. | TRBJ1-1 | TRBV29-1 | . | CSVEARDSKAFF | TGCAGCGTTGAAGCCCGGGACTCTAAAGCTTTCTTT
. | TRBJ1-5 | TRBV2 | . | CASSEGYNQPQHF | TGTGCCAGCAGTGAAGGTTATAATCAGCCCCAGCATTTT
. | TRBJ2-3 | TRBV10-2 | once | CASLRTSRTDTQYF | TGCGCCAGCCTCCGAACTTCCCGCACAGATACGCAGTATTTT
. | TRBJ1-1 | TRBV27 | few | CASSLAPLGNTEAFF | TGTGCCAGCAGCCTAGCCCCCTTGGGGAACACTGAAGCTTTCTTT
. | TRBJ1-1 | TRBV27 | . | CASSGKGSEAFF | TGTGCCAGCAGTGGAAAGGGGTCTGAAGCTTTCTTT